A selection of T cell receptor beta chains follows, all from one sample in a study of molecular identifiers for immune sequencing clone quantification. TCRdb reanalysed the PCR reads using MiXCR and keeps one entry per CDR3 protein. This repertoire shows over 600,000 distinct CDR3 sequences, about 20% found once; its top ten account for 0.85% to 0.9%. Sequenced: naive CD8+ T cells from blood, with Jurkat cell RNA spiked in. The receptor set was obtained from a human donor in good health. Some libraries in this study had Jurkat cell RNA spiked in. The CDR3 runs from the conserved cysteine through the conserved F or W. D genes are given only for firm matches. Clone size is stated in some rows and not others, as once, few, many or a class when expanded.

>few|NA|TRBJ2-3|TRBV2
CASSHPPPDTQYF
TGTGCCAGCAGTCACCCTCCCCCAGATACGCAGTATTTT
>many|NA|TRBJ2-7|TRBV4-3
CASSQDFTGYEQYF
TGCGCCAGCAGCCAAGATTTCACAGGGTACGAGCAGTACTTC
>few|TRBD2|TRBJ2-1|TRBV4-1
CASSRVSGNNEQFF
TGCGCCAGCAGCCGAGTTAGCGGGAATAATGAGCAGTTCTTC
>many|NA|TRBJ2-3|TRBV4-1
CASSHEKRGTDTQYF
TGCGCCAGCAGCCACGAAAAAAGAGGTACAGATACGCAGTATTTT
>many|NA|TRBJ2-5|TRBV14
CASSQNRAEETQYF
TGTGCCAGCAGCCAGAACCGGGCAGAAGAGACCCAGTACTTC
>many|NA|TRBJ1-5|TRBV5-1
CASSLGDFNNQPQHF
TGCGCCAGCAGCTTGGGGGACTTTAACAATCAGCCCCAGCATTTT
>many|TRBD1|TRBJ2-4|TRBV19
CASSPKRQGGRIQYF
TGTGCCAGTAGTCCCAAACGACAGGGGGGACGGATTCAGTACTTC
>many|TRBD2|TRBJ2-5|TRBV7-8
CASSLVGAGVPQETQYF
TGTGCCAGCAGCTTAGTTGGAGCGGGGGTCCCACAAGAGACCCAGTACTTC
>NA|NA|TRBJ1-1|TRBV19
CASSIFGLPEAFF
TGTGCCAGTAGTATATTTGGGCTACCTGAAGCTTTCTTT
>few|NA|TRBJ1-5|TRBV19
CASSIRQNSNQPQHF
TGTGCCAGTAGTATAAGGCAGAATAGCAATCAGCCCCAGCATTTT
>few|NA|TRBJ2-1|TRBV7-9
CASSPSPGAFYNEQFF
TGTGCCAGCAGCCCTAGTCCAGGGGCTTTTTATAATGAGCAGTTCTTC
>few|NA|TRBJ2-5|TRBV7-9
CASSRPSGQETQYF
TGTGCCAGCAGCCGCCCCTCGGGGCAAGAGACCCAGTACTTC
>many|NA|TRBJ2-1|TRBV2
CASSERGVNYNEQFF
TGTGCCAGCAGTGAAAGAGGGGTCAACTACAATGAGCAGTTCTTC
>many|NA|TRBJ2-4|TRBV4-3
CASSQEIAKNIQYF
TGCGCCAGCAGCCAAGAAATAGCCAAAAACATTCAGTACTTC
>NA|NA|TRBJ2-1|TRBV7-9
CASSPPPGDEQFF
TGTGCCAGCAGCCCTCCCCCCGGGGACGAACAGTTCTTC
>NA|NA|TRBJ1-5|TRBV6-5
CASTTGPSQPQHF
TGTGCCAGTACTACAGGTCCAAGTCAGCCCCAGCATTTT
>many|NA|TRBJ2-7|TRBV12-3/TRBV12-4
CASSQGLERGQYF
TGTGCCAGCAGCCAAGGGTTGGAACGGGGGCAGTACTTC
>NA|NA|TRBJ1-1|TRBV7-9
CASSPWKQEDTEAFF
TGTGCCAGCAGCCCATGGAAACAAGAGGACACTGAAGCTTTCTTT
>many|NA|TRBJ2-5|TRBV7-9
CASSQILGPETQYF
TGTGCCAGCAGTCAAATACTGGGACCAGAGACCCAGTACTTC
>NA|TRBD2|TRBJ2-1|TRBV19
CGSAAGGSSYNEQFF
TGTGGCTCGGCGGCGGGGGGGAGCTCCTACAATGAGCAGTTCTTC
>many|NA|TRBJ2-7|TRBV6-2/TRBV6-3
CASSYSRGAHEQYF
TGTGCCAGCAGTTACTCCCGAGGGGCGCACGAGCAGTACTTC
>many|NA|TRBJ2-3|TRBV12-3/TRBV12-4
CASNGHYTDTQYF
TGTGCCAGCAACGGGCATTACACAGATACGCAGTATTTT
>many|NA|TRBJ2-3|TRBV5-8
CASSLWSGGKGDTQYF
TGTGCCAGCAGCTTGTGGTCGGGGGGCAAAGGAGATACGCAGTATTTT
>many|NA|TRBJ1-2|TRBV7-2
CASSPSTIGIYGYTF
TGTGCCAGCAGCCCAAGTACAATTGGTATCTATGGCTACACCTTC
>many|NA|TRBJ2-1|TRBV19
CASSIGGPPYNEQFF
TGTGCCAGTAGTATAGGAGGCCCCCCCTACAATGAGCAGTTCTTC
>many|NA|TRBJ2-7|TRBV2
CASSDDGSSYEQYF
TGTGCCAGCAGCGATGACGGGAGCTCCTACGAGCAGTACTTC
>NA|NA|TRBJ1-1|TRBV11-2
CASSLDVLEAFF
TGTGCCAGCAGCTTAGACGTACTGGAAGCTTTCTTT
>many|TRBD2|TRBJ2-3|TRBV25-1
CASSDKLERGPRTDTQYF
TGTGCCAGCAGTGATAAATTAGAGCGGGGACCTCGTACGGATACGCAGTATTTT
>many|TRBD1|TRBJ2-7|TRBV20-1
CSARVGTDSYEQYF
TGCAGTGCTAGAGTAGGGACAGACTCCTACGAGCAGTACTTC
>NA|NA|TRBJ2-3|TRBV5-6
CAGSLGTYTDTQYF
TGTGCCGGCAGCTTGGGGACCTACACAGATACGCAGTATTTT
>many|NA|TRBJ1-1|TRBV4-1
CASSQVSQLGAFF
TGCGCCAGCAGCCAAGTTTCGCAGCTCGGAGCTTTCTTT
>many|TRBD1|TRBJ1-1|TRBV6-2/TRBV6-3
CASSRYSGTGIEAFF
TGTGCCAGCAGCCGCTACTCCGGGACAGGGATTGAGGCTTTCTTT
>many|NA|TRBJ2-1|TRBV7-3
CASSSEGVDNEQFF
TGTGCCAGCAGCTCGGAGGGAGTGGACAATGAGCAGTTCTTC
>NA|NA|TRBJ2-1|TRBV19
CASRGPTRRNYNEQFF
TGTGCCAGTAGGGGCCCGACTAGGCGGAATTACAATGAGCAGTTCTTC
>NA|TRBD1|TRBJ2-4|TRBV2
CASRAGTGVLAENIQYF
TGTGCCAGCAGAGCCGGGACAGGCGTCCTAGCCGAAAACATTCAGTACTTC
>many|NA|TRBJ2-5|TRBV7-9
CASSLAGDHRTQYF
TGTGCCAGCAGCTTAGCCGGCGACCACCGAACCCAGTACTTC
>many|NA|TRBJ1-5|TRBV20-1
CSARDSGVGQPQHF
TGCAGTGCTAGAGATAGCGGGGTAGGTCAGCCCCAGCATTTT
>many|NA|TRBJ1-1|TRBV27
CASRTRTEAFF
TGTGCCAGCAGGACGCGCACTGAAGCTTTCTTT
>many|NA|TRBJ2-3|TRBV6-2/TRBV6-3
CASSYSVSQYF
TGTGCCAGCAGTTACTCGGTCTCGCAGTATTTT
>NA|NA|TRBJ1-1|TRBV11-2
CASSLERSGYMNTEAFF
TGTGCCAGCAGCTTAGAAAGGTCAGGGTACATGAACACTGAAGCTTTCTTT
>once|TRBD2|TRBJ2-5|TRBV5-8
CASSLEGAGGPETQYF
TGTGCCAGCAGCTTGGAAGGAGCGGGAGGGCCAGAGACCCAGTACTTC
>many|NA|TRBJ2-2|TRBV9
CASSVVGGDTGELFF
TGTGCCAGCAGCGTAGTGGGAGGTGACACCGGGGAGCTGTTTTTT
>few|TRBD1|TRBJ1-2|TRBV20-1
CSATDQDRPGGYTF
TGCAGTGCTACTGATCAGGACAGGCCTGGCGGCTACACCTTC
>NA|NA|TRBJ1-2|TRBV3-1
CASSRGLDTNNYGYTF
TGTGCCAGCAGCCGCGGTTTGGACACTAACAACTATGGCTACACCTTC
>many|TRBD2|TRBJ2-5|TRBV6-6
CASSYASGRPTETQYF
TGTGCCAGCAGTTATGCTAGCGGGAGACCGACAGAGACCCAGTACTTC
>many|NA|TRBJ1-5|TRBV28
CASSPVREPQHF
TGTGCCAGCAGCCCTGTTAGGGAACCCCAGCATTTT
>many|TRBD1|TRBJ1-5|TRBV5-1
CASSTGQGASPQHF
TGCGCCAGCAGCACCGGACAGGGGGCATCGCCCCAGCATTTT
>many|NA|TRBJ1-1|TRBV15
CATSRLTGRTEAFF
TGTGCCACCAGCAGGCTGACGGGACGGACTGAAGCTTTCTTT
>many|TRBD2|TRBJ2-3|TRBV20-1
CSLYSPSGRPTDTQYF
TGCAGTCTATATAGTCCCAGCGGGAGGCCCACTGATACGCAGTATTTT